The present T cell receptor (beta chain) was sequenced within a study of PD-L1 blockade in urothelial cancer. Study context: Patients with male sex and bladder-origin urothelial cancer accounted for most of the 29 enrolled. Analyzed time points were 3 weeks (second dose) and 6 weeks after therapy began.

For each patient, 1 to 8 samples were obtained, pretreatment and on-treatment. Assay: immunoSEQ multiplex PCR; the TCRdb copy retains only in-frame clones and omits some. This table holds around 100,000 clones, around 90% found once. Findings and caveats of the study: Pretreatment TCR clonality in blood under the median foretold superior survival.

V dropped 3 bases and J dropped 7 bases, with 10 bases sitting between them. The CDR3 consists of 12 residues. Germline-derived CDR1 and CDR2 are SGDLS and YYNGEE. This clone came up a few times. Its antigen is not identified. The chain joins TRBV9 to TRBJ1-2; D is unresolved. The sequence was collected from a woman at least 80 years old with urothelial cancer. This specimen consisted of PBMCs, obtained around atezolizumab (anti-PD-L1) treatment. The CDR3 region has the DNA TGTGCCAGCAGCGGAAGCTTCGCTGGCTACACCTTC. This encodes CASSGSFAGYTF.